These T cell receptor beta chains were read from a single sample in a study of radiotherapy plus CTLA-4 blockade in lung cancer. Here immunoSEQ multiplex PCR was the method, and the copy in TCRdb shows in-frame clones only, minus some. The data contain some 71,000 clones, around 69% of them seen just once; the ten biggest clones take up 16%. Sequencing used peripheral blood, obtained from a patient treated with radiotherapy plus ipilimumab. The receptors stem from a human donor with non-small cell lung cancer whose response to radiotherapy plus ipilimumab could not be evaluated. Some clones in this sample may be carry-over from other donors' samples. CDR3s include the opening cysteine and the closing phenylalanine or tryptophan. D genes are given only for firm matches. Some rows mark clone size as missing; the rest say once, few, many or name a class of expanded clone.

d_call: .; v_call: TRBV7-9; clone_size: .; j_call: TRBJ1-2; cdr3_aa: CASSLVTGNGYTF; cdr3_nt: TGTGCCAGCAGCTTAGTTACAGGGAATGGCTACACCTTC
d_call: .; v_call: TRBV4-1; clone_size: .; j_call: TRBJ1-1; cdr3_aa: CASSQDAQTVTGFRVF; cdr3_nt: TGCGCCAGCAGCCAAGATGCCCAAACCGTTACAGGGTTTCGGGTCTTT
d_call: .; v_call: TRBV1; clone_size: .; j_call: TRBJ2-3; cdr3_aa: CTSSPRGLRTDTQYF; cdr3_nt: TGCACCAGCAGCCCCCGGGGACTTCGCACAGATACGCAGTATTTT
d_call: .; v_call: TRBV5-1; clone_size: .; j_call: TRBJ1-2; cdr3_aa: CASSLNTVNYGYTF; cdr3_nt: TGCGCCAGCAGCTTGAACACAGTCAACTATGGCTACACCTTC
d_call: TRBD2; v_call: TRBV9; clone_size: .; j_call: TRBJ2-1; cdr3_aa: CASSVGTSEYNEQFF; cdr3_nt: TGTGCCAGCAGCGTAGGGACTAGCGAGTACAATGAGCAGTTCTTC
d_call: .; v_call: TRBV28; clone_size: .; j_call: TRBJ2-1; cdr3_aa: CASTLIWQGFNEQFF; cdr3_nt: TGTGCCAGCACCCTTATTTGGCAGGGGTTTAATGAGCAGTTCTTC
d_call: .; v_call: TRBV19; clone_size: .; j_call: TRBJ2-5; cdr3_aa: CASRQGRGKETQYF; cdr3_nt: TGTGCCAGCCGGCAGGGGAGGGGGAAAGAGACCCAGTACTTC
d_call: TRBD2; v_call: TRBV5-1; clone_size: .; j_call: TRBJ2-1; cdr3_aa: CASSWGPTQGGDEQFF; cdr3_nt: TGCGCCAGCAGCTGGGGCCCCACTCAGGGAGGGGATGAGCAGTTCTTC
d_call: .; v_call: TRBV27; clone_size: few; j_call: TRBJ2-7; cdr3_aa: CASSLYPAGTYEQYF; cdr3_nt: TGTGCCAGCAGTTTATACCCGGCAGGGACCTACGAGCAGTACTTC
d_call: .; v_call: TRBV4-2; clone_size: .; j_call: TRBJ1-2; cdr3_aa: CASSQDRGHGYTF; cdr3_nt: TGTGCCAGCAGCCAAGACAGGGGCCATGGCTACACCTTC
d_call: TRBD2; v_call: TRBV7-9; clone_size: .; j_call: TRBJ2-7; cdr3_aa: CASSSGTSGAYEQYF; cdr3_nt: TGTGCCAGCAGCTCAGGGACTAGCGGAGCCTACGAGCAGTACTTC
d_call: TRBD1; v_call: TRBV29-1; clone_size: .; j_call: TRBJ2-7; cdr3_aa: CSVESRGSSYEQYF; cdr3_nt: TGCAGCGTTGAAAGCAGGGGGAGCTCCTACGAGCAGTACTTC
d_call: .; v_call: TRBV7-7; clone_size: .; j_call: TRBJ1-1; cdr3_aa: CASSLDGGSTEAFF; cdr3_nt: TGTGCTAGCAGCTTGGATGGGGGCTCCACTGAAGCTTTCTTT
d_call: .; v_call: TRBV6-1; clone_size: .; j_call: TRBJ2-7; cdr3_aa: CASGLGRLTYEQYF; cdr3_nt: TGTGCCAGTGGTTTGGGGCGGCTCACCTACGAGCAGTACTTC
d_call: .; v_call: TRBV9; clone_size: .; j_call: TRBJ2-3; cdr3_aa: CASSVDGRIADTQYF; cdr3_nt: TGTGCCAGCAGCGTAGATGGCAGGATTGCGGATACGCAGTATTTT
d_call: .; v_call: TRBV18; clone_size: few; j_call: TRBJ1-4; cdr3_aa: CASSPAGRQSKKLFF; cdr3_nt: TGTGCCAGCTCACCCGCGGGGCGGCAGTCGAAAAAACTGTTTTTT
d_call: TRBD1; v_call: TRBV7-8; clone_size: .; j_call: TRBJ1-1; cdr3_aa: CASSLRQGNTEAFF; cdr3_nt: TGTGCCAGCAGCCTCCGACAGGGGAACACTGAAGCTTTCTTT